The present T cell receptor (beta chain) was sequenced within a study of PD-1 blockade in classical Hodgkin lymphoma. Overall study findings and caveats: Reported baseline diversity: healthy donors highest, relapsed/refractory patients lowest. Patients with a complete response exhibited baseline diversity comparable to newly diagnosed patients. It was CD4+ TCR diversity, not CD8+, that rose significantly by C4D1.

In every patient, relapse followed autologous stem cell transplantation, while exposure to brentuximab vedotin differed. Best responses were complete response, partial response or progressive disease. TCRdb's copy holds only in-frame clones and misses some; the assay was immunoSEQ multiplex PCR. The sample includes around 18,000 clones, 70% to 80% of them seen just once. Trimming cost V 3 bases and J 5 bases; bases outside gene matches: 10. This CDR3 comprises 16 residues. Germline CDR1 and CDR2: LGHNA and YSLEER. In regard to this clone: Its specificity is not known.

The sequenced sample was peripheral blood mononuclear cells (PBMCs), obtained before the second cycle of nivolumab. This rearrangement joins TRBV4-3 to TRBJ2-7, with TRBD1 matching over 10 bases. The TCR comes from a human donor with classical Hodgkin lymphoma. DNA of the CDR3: TGCGCCAGCAGCCAGGAACCGGGACAGGGGCGGAACGAGCAGTACTTC. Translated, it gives CASSQEPGQGRNEQYF.